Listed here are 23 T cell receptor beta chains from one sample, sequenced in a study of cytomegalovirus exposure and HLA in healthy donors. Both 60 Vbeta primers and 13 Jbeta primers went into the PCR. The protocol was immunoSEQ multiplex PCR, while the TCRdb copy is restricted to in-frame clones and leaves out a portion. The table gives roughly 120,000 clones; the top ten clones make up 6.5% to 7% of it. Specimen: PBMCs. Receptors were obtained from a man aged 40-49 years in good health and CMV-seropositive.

The CDR3 DNA reads as TGTGCCAGCACTAACAGGGGGAAATTAAACGAGCAGTACTTC. Protein: CASTNRGKLNEQYF. The chain recombines TRBV6-5 with TRBJ2-7; 8 bases are shared with TRBD1. Germline CDR1 is MNHEY and CDR2 is SVGAGI. V shed 7 bases, J shed 5 bases, and the junction held 10 bases outside the gene matches. The CDR3 covers 14 residues.

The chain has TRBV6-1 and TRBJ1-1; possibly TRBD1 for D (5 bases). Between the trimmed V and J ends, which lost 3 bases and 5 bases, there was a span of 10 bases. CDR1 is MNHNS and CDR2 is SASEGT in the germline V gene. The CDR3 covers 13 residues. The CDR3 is CASSDQGNTEAFF. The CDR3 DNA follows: TGTGCCAGCAGTGATCAGGGTAATACTGAAGCTTTCTTT.

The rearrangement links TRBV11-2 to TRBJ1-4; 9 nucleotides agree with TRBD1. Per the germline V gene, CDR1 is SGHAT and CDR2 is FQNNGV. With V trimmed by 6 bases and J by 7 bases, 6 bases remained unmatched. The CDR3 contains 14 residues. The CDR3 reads CASRRTGAVEKLFF. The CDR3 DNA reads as TGTGCCAGCAGGCGGACAGGGGCTGTTGAAAAACTGTTTTTT.

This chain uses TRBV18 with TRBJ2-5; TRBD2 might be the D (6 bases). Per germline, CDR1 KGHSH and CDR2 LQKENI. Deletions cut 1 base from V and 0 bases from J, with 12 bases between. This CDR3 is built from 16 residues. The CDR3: CASSPQRTGDQETQYF. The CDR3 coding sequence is TGTGCCAGCTCACCACAGCGTACGGGAGACCAAGAGACCCAGTACTTC.

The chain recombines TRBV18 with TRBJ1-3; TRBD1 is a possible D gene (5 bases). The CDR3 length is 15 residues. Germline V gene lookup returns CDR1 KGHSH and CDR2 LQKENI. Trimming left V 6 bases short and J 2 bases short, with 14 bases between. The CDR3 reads CASSTGGGPGNTIYF. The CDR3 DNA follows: TGTGCCAGCTCCACCGGGGGGGGACCTGGAAACACCATATATTTT.

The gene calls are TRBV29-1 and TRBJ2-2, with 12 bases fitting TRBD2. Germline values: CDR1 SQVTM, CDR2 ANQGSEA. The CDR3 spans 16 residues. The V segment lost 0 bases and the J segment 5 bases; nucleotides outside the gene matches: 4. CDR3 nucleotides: TGCAGCGTTGAAGACGGACTAGCGGGACATACCGGGGAGCTGTTTTTT. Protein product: CSVEDGLAGHTGELFF.

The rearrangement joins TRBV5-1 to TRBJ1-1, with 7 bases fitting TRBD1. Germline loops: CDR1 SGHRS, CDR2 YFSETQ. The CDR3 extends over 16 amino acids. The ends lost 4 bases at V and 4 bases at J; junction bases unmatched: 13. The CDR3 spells CASSARQGLRFTEAFF. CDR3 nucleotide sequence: TGCGCCAGCAGCGCGCGACAGGGCCTTCGTTTCACTGAAGCTTTCTTT.

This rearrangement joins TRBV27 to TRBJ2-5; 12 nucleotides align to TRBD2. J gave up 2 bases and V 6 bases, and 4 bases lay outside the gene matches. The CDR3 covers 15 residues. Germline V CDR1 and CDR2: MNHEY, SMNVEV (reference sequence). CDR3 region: CASRALAGGQETQYF. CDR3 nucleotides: TGTGCCAGCAGAGCACTAGCGGGAGGACAAGAGACCCAGTACTTC.

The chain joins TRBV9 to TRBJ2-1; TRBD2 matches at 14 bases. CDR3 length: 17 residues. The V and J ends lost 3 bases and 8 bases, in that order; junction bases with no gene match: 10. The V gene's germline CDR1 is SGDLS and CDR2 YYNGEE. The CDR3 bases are TGTGCCAGCAGCGCATTAGGGACTAGCGGGAGTATCGATGAGCAGTTCTTC. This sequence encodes CASSALGTSGSIDEQFF.

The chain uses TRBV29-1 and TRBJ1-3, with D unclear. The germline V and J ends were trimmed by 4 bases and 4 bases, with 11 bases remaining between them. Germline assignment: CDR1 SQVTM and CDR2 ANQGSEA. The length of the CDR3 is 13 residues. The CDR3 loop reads CSVAWGGGNTIYF. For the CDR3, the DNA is TGCAGCGTTGCATGGGGAGGCGGAAACACCATATATTTT.

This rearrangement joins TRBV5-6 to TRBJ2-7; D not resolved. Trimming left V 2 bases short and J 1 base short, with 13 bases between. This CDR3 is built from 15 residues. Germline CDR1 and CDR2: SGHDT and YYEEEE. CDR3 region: CASSFGPADSYEQYF. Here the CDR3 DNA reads TGTGCCAGCAGCTTCGGTCCCGCGGATTCCTACGAGCAGTACTTC.

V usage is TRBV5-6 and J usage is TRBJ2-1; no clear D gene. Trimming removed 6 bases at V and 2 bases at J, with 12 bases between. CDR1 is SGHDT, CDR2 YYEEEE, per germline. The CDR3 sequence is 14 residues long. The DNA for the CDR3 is TGTGCCAGCATGAGGCAAGCGCCCTACAATGAGCAGTTCTTC. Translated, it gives CASMRQAPYNEQFF.

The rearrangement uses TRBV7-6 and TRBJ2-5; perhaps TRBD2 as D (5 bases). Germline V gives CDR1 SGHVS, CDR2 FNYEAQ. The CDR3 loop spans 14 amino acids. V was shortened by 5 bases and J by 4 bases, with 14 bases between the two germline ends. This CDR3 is CASSPQSLGETQYF. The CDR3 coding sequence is TGTGCCAGCAGCCCCCAATCACTAGGAGAGACCCAGTACTTC.

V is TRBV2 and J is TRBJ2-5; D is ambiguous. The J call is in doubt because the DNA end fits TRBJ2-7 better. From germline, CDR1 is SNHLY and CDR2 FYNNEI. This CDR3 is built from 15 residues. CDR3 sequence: CASTPQDRVTYEQYF. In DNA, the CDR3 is TGTGCCAGCACTCCCCAAGACCGGGTTACCTACGAGCAGTACTTC.

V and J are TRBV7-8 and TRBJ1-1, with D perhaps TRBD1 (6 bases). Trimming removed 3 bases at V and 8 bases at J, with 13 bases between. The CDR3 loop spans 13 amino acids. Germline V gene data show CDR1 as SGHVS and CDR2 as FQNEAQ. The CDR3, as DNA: TGTGCCAGCAGCTTCCTGGTCGGACAGGAAGCTTTCTTT. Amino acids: CASSFLVGQEAFF.

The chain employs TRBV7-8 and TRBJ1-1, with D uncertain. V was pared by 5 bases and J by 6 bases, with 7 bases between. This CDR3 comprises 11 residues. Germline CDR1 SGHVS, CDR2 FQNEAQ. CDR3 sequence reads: CASSPSAEAFF. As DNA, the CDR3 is TGTGCCAGCAGCCCCTCCGCTGAAGCTTTCTTT.

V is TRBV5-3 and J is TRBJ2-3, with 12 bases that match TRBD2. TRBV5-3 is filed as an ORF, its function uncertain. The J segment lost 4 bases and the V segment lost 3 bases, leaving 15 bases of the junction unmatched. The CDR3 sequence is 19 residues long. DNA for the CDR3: TGTGCCAGAAGCTCAACCCTACCCCTAGCGGGAGGGGTGTCAGATACGCAGTATTTT. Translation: CARSSTLPLAGGVSDTQYF.

CDR3 protein: CASSERGLTEAFF. The CDR3 DNA sequence: TGTGCCAGCAGTGAGAGGGGGCTCACTGAAGCTTTCTTT. The chain links TRBV6-1 to TRBJ1-1; 7 positions agree with TRBD1. V was clipped by 3 bases and J by 4 bases; unmatched bases: 2. Germline assignment: CDR1 MNHNS and CDR2 SASEGT. The CDR3 sequence is 13 residues long.

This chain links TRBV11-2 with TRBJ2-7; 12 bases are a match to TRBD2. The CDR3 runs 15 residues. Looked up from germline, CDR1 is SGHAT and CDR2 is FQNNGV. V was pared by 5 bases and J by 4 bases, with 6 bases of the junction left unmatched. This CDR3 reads CASSTTSGSLYEQYF. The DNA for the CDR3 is TGTGCCAGCAGCACGACTAGCGGGAGTCTGTACGAGCAGTACTTC.

CDR3 sequence (DNA): TGTGCCAGCAGCGCCGGTCGGGGACATACCCAGGAGACCCAGTACTTC. This encodes CASSAGRGHTQETQYF. The rearrangement links TRBV9 to TRBJ2-5; D is perhaps TRBD1 (6 bases). The CDR3 runs 16 residues. CDR1 and CDR2 (germline): SGDLS, YYNGEE. The V gene lost 3 bases and the J gene lost 5 bases, with 20 bases spanning the gap.

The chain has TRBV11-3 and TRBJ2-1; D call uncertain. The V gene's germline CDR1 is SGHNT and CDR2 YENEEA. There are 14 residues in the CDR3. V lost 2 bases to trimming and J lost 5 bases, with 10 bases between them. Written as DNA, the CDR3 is TGTGCCAGCAGCTTAAGTCGCGGCGACAATGAGCAGTTCTTC. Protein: CASSLSRGDNEQFF. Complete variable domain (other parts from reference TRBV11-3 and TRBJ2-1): EAGVVQSPRYKIIEKKQPVAFWCNPISGHNTLYWYLQNLGQGPELLIRYENEEAVDDSQLPKDRFSAERLKGVDSTLKIQPAELGDSAVYLCASSLSRGDNEQFFGPGTRLTVL.

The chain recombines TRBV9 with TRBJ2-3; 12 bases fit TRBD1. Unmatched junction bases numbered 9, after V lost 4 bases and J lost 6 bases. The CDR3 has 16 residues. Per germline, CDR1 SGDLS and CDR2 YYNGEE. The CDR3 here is CASSPRWDRGLDTQYF. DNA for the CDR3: TGTGCCAGCAGCCCCCGCTGGGACAGGGGGCTGGATACGCAGTATTTT.

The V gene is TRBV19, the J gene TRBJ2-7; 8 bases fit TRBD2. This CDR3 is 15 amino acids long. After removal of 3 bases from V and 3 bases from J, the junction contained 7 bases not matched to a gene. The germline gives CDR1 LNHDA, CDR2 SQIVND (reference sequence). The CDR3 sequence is CASSITLAAVYEQYF. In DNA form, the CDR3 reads TGTGCCAGTAGTATCACACTAGCGGCAGTCTACGAGCAGTACTTC. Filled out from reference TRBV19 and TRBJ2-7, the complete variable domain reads DGGITQSPKYLFRKEGQNVTLSCEQNLNHDAMYWYRQDPGQGLRLIYYSQIVNDFQKGDIAEGYSVSREKKESFPLTVTSAQKNPTAFYLCASSITLAAVYEQYFGPGTRLTVT.